Sequencing of this T cell receptor (beta chain) was carried out in a study of regulatory T cells in long-lasting Graves disease. As to this clonotype: Its cognate antigen is unknown.

Relying on iRepertoire HTBI primers and Arm-PCR of CDR3 regions, the team built TCR beta libraries. In the authors' workflow: Samples jointly harbored 62 TRBV and 15 or so TRBJ segments. TCRdb called the multiplex PCR reads again in MiXCR, with one record for every CDR3 protein. The V and J calls reflect TCRdb's pipeline rather than the authors' work. The data show about 290,000 distinct CDR3 sequences, 20% to 25% seen once. Study-wide points: Sharing of public clonotypes was greater in persistent patients (approximately 2,700) than in new patients (about 970). Peripheral blood, not thyroid tissue, was the sole material studied.

The time point was: persistent/refractory GD, antithyroid drugs over 5 years with positive TRAb. TCR sequences were obtained from RNA taken from PBMCs. This TCR derives from a female donor with Graves disease. Sequenced here: peripheral blood mononuclear cells (PBMCs), sampled when the disease was refractory, from a patient treated with antithyroid drugs.

In DNA form, the CDR3 reads TGTGCCAGCAATCGGAGGCCCTCCTACAATGAGCAGTTCTTC. Amino acid sequence: CASNRRPSYNEQFF. V usage is TRBV2 and J usage is TRBJ2-1; possible D gene TRBD2, 5 bases. The CDR3 contains 14 residues. V was pared by 7 bases and J by 0 bases, with 10 bases between. From germline, CDR1 is SNHLY and CDR2 FYNNEI.